This T cell receptor beta chain is from a study of early T cells in non-severe SARS-CoV-2 infection. The overall study: The study sequenced bulk RNA from unsorted whole blood, with chains unpaired.

In its sample, this clonotype was seen a few times. Its antigen is still unknown. Germline V gives CDR1 GTSNPN, CDR2 SVGIG (reference sequence). Between the trimmed V and J ends, which lost 3 bases and 7 bases, there was a span of 13 bases. CDR3 length: 13 residues. Separate cDNA molecules each had unique molecular identifiers attached to them. TCRdb reanalysed the 5' RACE reads using MiXCR and keeps one entry per CDR3 protein. The sample shows roughly 71,000 distinct CDR3 sequences, 13% of them seen only once. Study conclusions and caveats: VDJdb matching skewed toward anti-spike CD8 responses, missing private and CD4 specificities.

Source material: whole blood. This receptor was identified in an adult who was a healthcare worker with PCR-confirmed SARS-CoV-2 infection or an uninfected control (not recorded which). The genes are TRBV30 and TRBJ1-5, with a possible D match to TRBD1 (5 bases). DNA for the CDR3: TGTGCCTGGAGGGAGAGGGGAGACCAGCCCCAGCATTTT. Amino acids: CAWRERGDQPQHF.